This TCR beta chain was recovered during a study of CD8+CD57+ T cells in acquired aplastic anemia. Genomic DNA provided the template from which TCR beta VDJ and CDR3 profiles were obtained. TCRdb redid the calling of the reads with MiXCR, one entry per CDR3 protein. The sample shows approximately 81,000 distinct CDR3 sequences, more than 40% of them seen only once. The CDR3 is 12 residues long. Germline assignment: CDR1 SQVTM and CDR2 ANQGSEA. V lost 4 bases to trimming and J lost 8 bases; unmatched junction nucleotides: 5. The TCR sequence derives from a human donor in good health, serving as a control. The chain recombines TRBV29-1 with TRBJ2-1; 7 bases align to TRBD1. Sample: sorted CD4+, CD8+, or CD8+CD57+ T cells (not recorded which) from PBMCs. CDR3 coding DNA: TGCAGCGTTGTTAGAGGGGGCCATGAGCAGTTCTTC. It translates to CSVVRGGHEQFF.